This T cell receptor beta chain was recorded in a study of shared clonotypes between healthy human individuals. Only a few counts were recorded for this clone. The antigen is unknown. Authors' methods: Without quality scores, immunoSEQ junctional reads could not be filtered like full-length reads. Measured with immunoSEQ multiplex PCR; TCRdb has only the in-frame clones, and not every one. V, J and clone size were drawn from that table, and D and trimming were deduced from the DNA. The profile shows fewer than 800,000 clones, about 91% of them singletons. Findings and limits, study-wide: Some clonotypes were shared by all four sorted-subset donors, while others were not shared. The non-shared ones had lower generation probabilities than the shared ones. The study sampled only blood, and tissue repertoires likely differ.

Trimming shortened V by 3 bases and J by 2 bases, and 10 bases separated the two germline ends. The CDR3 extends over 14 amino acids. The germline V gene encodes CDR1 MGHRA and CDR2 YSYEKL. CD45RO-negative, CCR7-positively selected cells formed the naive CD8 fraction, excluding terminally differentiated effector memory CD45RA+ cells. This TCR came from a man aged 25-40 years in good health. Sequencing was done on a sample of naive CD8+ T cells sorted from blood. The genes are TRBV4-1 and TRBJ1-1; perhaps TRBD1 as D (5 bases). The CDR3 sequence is CASSQADSNTEAFF. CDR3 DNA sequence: TGCGCCAGCAGCCAGGCTGACAGCAACACTGAAGCTTTCTTT.